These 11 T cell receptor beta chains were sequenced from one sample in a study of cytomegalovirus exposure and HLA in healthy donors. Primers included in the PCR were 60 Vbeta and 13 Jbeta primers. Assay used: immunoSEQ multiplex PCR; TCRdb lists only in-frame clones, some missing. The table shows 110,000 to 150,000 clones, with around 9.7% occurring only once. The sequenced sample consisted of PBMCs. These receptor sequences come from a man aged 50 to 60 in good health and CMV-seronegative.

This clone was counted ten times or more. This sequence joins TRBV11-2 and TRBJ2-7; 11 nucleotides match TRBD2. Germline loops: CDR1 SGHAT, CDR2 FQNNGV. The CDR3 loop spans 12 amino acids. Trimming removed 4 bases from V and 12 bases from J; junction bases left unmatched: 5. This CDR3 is CASSSTSGVRYF. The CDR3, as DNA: TGTGCCAGCAGCTCGACTAGCGGGGTGAGGTACTTC.

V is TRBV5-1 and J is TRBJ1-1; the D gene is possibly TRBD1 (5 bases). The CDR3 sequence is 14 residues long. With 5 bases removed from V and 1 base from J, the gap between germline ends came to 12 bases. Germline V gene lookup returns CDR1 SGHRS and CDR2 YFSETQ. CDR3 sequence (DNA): TGCGCCAGCAGGGCGGGACCGGAGAACACTGAAGCTTTCTTT. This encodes CASRAGPENTEAFF.

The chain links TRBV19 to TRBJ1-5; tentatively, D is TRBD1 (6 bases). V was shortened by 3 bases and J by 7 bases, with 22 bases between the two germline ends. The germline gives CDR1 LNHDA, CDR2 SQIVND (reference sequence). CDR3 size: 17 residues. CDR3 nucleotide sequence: TGTGCCAGTAGTATTTTCCAGGGGACCGCTGGTGCCCAGCCCCAGCATTTT. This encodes CASSIFQGTAGAQPQHF. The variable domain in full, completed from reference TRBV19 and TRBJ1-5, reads DGGITQSPKYLFRKEGQNVTLSCEQNLNHDAMYWYRQDPGQGLRLIYYSQIVNDFQKGDIAEGYSVSREKKESFPLTVTSAQKNPTAFYLCASSIFQGTAGAQPQHFGDGTRLSIL.

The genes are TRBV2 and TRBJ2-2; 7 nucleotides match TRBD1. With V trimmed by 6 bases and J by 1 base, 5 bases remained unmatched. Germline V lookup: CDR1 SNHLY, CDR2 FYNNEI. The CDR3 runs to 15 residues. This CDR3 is CASRKDRKNTGELFF. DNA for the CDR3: TGTGCCAGCAGAAAGGACAGGAAGAACACCGGGGAGCTGTTTTTT.

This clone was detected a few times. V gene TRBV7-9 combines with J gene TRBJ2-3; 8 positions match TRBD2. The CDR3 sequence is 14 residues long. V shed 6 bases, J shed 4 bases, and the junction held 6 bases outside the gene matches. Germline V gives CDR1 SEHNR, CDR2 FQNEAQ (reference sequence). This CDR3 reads CASRLSGSSDTQYF. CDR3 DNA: TGTGCCAGCAGGCTGAGCGGGAGCTCAGATACGCAGTATTTT.

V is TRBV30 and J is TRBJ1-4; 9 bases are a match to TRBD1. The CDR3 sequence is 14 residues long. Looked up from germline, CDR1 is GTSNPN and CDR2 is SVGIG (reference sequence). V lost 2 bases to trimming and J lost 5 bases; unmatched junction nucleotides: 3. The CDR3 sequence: CAWSPDRGNEKLFF. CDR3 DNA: TGTGCCTGGAGTCCTGACAGGGGGAATGAAAAACTGTTTTTT.

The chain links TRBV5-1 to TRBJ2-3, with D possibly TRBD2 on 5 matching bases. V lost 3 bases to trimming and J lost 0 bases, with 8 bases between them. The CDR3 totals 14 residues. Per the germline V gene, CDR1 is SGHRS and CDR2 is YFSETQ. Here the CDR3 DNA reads TGCGCCAGCAGCTGGGGAGAAAGCACAGATACGCAGTATTTT. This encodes CASSWGESTDTQYF.

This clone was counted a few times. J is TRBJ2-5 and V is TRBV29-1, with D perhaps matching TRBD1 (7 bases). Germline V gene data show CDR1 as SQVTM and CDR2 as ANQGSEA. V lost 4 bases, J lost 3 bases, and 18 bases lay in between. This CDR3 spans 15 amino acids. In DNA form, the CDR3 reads TGCAGCGTTGCCGGAGGGGGACAGCCCGAAGAGACCCAGTACTTC. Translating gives CSVAGGGQPEETQYF.

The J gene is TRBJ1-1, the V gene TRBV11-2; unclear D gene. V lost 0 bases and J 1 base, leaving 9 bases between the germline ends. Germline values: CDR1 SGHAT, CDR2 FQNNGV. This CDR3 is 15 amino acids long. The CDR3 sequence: CASSLDPQWNTEAFF. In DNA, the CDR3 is TGTGCCAGCAGCTTAGATCCTCAGTGGAACACTGAAGCTTTCTTT. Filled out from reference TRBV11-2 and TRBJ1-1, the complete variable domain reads EAGVAQSPRYKIIEKRQSVAFWCNPISGHATLYWYQQILGQGPKLLIQFQNNGVVDDSQLPKDRFSAERLKGVDSTLKIQPAKLEDSAVYLCASSLDPQWNTEAFFGQGTRLTVV.

As DNA, the CDR3 is TGTGCCAGCTCACCACCTGACAGGGACTATGGCTACACCTTC. This sequence encodes CASSPPDRDYGYTF. V gene TRBV18 combines with J gene TRBJ1-2; the match to TRBD1 covers 7 bases. CDR1 and CDR2 from the germline V gene are KGHSH and LQKENI. After removal of 0 bases from V and 3 bases from J, the junction contained 1 base not matched to a gene. CDR3 size: 14 residues.

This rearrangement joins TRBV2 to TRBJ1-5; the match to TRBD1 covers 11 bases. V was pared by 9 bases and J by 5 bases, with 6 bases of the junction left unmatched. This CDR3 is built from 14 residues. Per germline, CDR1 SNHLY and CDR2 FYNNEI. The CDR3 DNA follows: TGTGCCAGTTCTTGGGACAGGGGGTATCAGCCCCAGCATTTT. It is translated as CASSWDRGYQPQHF.